These T cell receptor beta chains were read from a single sample in a study of cytomegalovirus exposure and HLA in healthy donors. TCRdb's copy holds only in-frame clones and misses some; the assay was immunoSEQ multiplex PCR. The data show roughly 180,000 clones, about 77% seen once. Specimen: PBMCs. The receptors derive from a woman in her 30s in good health and CMV-seropositive. CDR3s include the opening cysteine and the closing phenylalanine or tryptophan. Fields, in order: J gene, V gene, clone size, CDR3 protein. Size values are once, few and many counts, or a class for expanded clones, and some rows have none.

J: TRBJ1-1; V: TRBV7-9; size: few; CDR3: CASSPVTGEAFF
J: TRBJ1-2; V: TRBV7-3; size: few; CDR3: CASSRDRNYGYTF
J: TRBJ2-5; V: TRBV28; size: .; CDR3: CASSRFRLQETQYF
J: TRBJ2-5; V: TRBV5-4; size: .; CDR3: CASSLDQASETQYF
J: TRBJ1-2; V: TRBV6-5; size: .; CDR3: CASSFIGGNYGYTF
J: TRBJ1-1; V: TRBV29-1; size: few; CDR3: CSVIFDSLGAFF
J: TRBJ2-2; V: TRBV9; size: .; CDR3: CASSVVHAGELFF
J: TRBJ2-1; V: TRBV6-1; size: once; CDR3: CASSGTSLRVEQFF
J: TRBJ1-1; V: TRBV10-3; size: few; CDR3: CAITPSRDLEAFF
J: TRBJ2-3; V: TRBV10-1; size: .; CDR3: CASSESSGSDTQYF
J: TRBJ1-2; V: TRBV5-1; size: .; CDR3: CASRTGTGFYGYTF
J: TRBJ1-1; V: TRBV10-3; size: many; CDR3: CAIRAQTADTEAFF
J: TRBJ1-1; V: TRBV5-4; size: many; CDR3: CASSLAEMNTEAFF
J: TRBJ1-2; V: TRBV11-3; size: .; CDR3: CASSLVGEDYGYTF
J: TRBJ2-1; V: TRBV27; size: once; CDR3: CASSPGRGPSYNEQFF
J: TRBJ2-7; V: TRBV27; size: .; CDR3: CASSFQGSPYEQYF
J: TRBJ2-2; V: TRBV4-3; size: .; CDR3: CASSQDLGADTGELFF
J: TRBJ2-5; V: TRBV7-2; size: many; CDR3: CASSLVDRGGETQYF
J: TRBJ1-2; V: TRBV6-5; size: .; CDR3: CASTFTRTPNYGYTF
J: TRBJ2-1; V: TRBV6-4; size: .; CDR3: CASSDSAGAPNEQFF
J: TRBJ1-5; V: TRBV2; size: .; CDR3: CASRDRNQPQHF
J: TRBJ2-3; V: TRBV11-2; size: .; CDR3: CASTTGTRRSTQYF
J: TRBJ2-3; V: TRBV5-1; size: few; CDR3: CASSLVPGAGLDTQYF
J: TRBJ2-2; V: TRBV4-3; size: .; CDR3: CASSQLRVPGTGITGELFF
J: TRBJ2-7; V: TRBV9; size: few; CDR3: CASSVVGTGPYEQYF
J: TRBJ2-1; V: TRBV10-1; size: few; CDR3: CASSRPTAGNNEQFF